The 5 T cell receptor beta chains listed next were all sequenced from one sample in a study of OX40 agonist ivuxolimab in advanced cancers. TCRdb's copy holds only in-frame clones and misses some; the assay was immunoSEQ multiplex PCR. This table holds 80,000 or so clones, about 85% found once. The source was CD4+ or CD8+ T cells sorted from blood, collected in a trial of the OX40 agonist ivuxolimab. The receptors here all came from an adult with an advanced solid tumor such as melanoma, head and neck, liver or kidney cancer.

The chain recombines TRBV6-6 with TRBJ2-4, with a weak D call TRBD2 (6 bases). The ends were cut back, 0 bases at V and 3 bases at J, with 9 bases in the middle. From germline, CDR1 is MNHNY and CDR2 SVGAGI (reference sequence). CDR3 length equals 15 residues. CDR3 DNA sequence: TGTGCCAGCAGTTACTCTGGGGGGAGCAAAAACATTCAGTACTTC. Its translation: CASSYSGGSKNIQYF.

The chain links TRBV7-7 to TRBJ2-3, with TRBD2 as a possible D gene (6 bases). Germline CDR1 SSHAT, CDR2 FNYEAQ (reference sequence). The CDR3 length is 14 residues. Trimming left V 6 bases short and J 4 bases short, with 14 bases between. The CDR3 nucleotides are TGTGCCAGCAGTTACCGACTAGAATCAGATACGCAGTATTTT. Protein sequence: CASSYRLESDTQYF.

The chain combines TRBV4-1 with TRBJ2-6; 9 bases line up with TRBD1. Germline CDR1 MGHRA, CDR2 YSYEKL. This CDR3 is 18 amino acids long. V lost 6 bases and J lost 0; bases outside the gene matches: 9. CDR3 bases: TGCGCCAGCAGTTTTGGGGACAGGGTCCACTCTGGGGCCAACGTCCTGACTTTC. As protein: CASSFGDRVHSGANVLTF.

This chain links TRBV5-1 with TRBJ2-1; 8 positions agree with TRBD2. This CDR3 has 15 residues. The V and J ends lost 2 bases and 7 bases, in that order; junction bases with no gene match: 8. CDR1 and CDR2 from the germline V gene are SGHRS and YFSETQ. CDR3 coding DNA: TGCGCCAGCAGCTTTCAAGCGGGAGCTAGAAATGAGCAGTTCTTC. Protein: CASSFQAGARNEQFF. The variable domain in full, with the rest retrieved from reference TRBV5-1 and TRBJ2-1, is KAGVTQTPRYLIKTRGQQVTLSCSPISGHRSVSWYQQTPGQGLQFLFEYFSETQRNKGNFPGRFSGRQFSNSRSEMNVSTLELGDSALYLCASSFQAGARNEQFFGPGTRLTVL.

The chain carries TRBV19 and TRBJ2-5; 8 bases are a match to TRBD1. Trimming took 0 bases from V and 2 from J; bases not matched to a gene: 5. The CDR3 consists of 16 residues. The V gene's germline CDR1 is LNHDA and CDR2 SQIVND (reference sequence). This CDR3 reads CASSIDPGTGQETQYF. CDR3 in DNA: TGTGCCAGTAGTATAGATCCCGGGACAGGTCAAGAGACCCAGTACTTC.